The present T cell receptor (beta chain) was sequenced within a study of CD8+ T cells in alopecia areata (dated by TCRdb to the late 2010s). Regarding the research as a whole: The treated patients, all with moderate-to-severe alopecia areata, were enrolled in an open-label pilot trial of oral tofacitinib given at 5 to 10 mg twice daily. Patients received tofacitinib for 6 to 18 months and were then followed off drug for 6 months to check for delayed response and recurrence. The study used high-throughput TCRbeta sequencing to examine T cell clonal expansion in alopecia areata, in both the C3H/HeJ mouse model and human patients. Human TCRbeta sequencing covered scalp tissue and sorted CD4+ and CD8+ peripheral blood T cells from patchy and totalis/universalis alopecia areata patients and healthy controls. Biopsies were taken from tofacitinib-treated patients at baseline and at 4 and 24 weeks of treatment, and a later scalp biopsy was taken in several of the tofacitinib-treated patients. Scalp clonality was compared among normal scalp (n=4), patchy alopecia areata scalp (n=8), and alopecia totalis/universalis scalp (n=8). RNA came from the PAXgene miRNA kit for fixed scalp, the miRNeasy kit for PBMCs, and the RNeasy kit for mouse skin. TCRbeta CDR3 regions were amplified by immunoSEQ multiplex PCR using 35 Vbeta forward and 13 Jbeta reverse primers.

For CDR1 and CDR2, the germline V gene lists SGHAT and FQNNGV. The CDR3 goes from the cysteine to the phenylalanine over 14 residues. Only the CDR3 portion is preserved as DNA: 42 bases, with reading frame beginning at the first base. V is clipped by 1 base and J by 4 bases, and the sequence between their germline boundaries is 11 bases long. Notes on this clone: Which antigen it targets is not known. Base-call qualities are not available, and no considerably larger clone is one nucleotide away.

Libraries were made using the immunoSEQ multiplex PCR assay. RNA was extracted from all samples and reverse transcribed into cDNA, which served as template for TCR sequencing. First-strand cDNA was synthesized with SuperScript III using a 2:1 mix of oligo-dT and random hexamers. Amplification bias was assessed with a synthetic immune receptor repertoire, and residual bias was removed computationally. From the authors' description of their analysis: Raw reads were preprocessed to remove errors, and CDR3 was defined by IMGT conventions from the conserved cysteine to phenylalanine. To get clonality, Shannon entropy was normalized by log2 of the number of productive unique TCRs and the result was subtracted from 1. Whether scalp clones were CD4 or CD8 was inferred by matching scalp TCRbeta sequences against CD4 and CD8 repertoires sorted from blood. In TCRdb, the immuneACCESS table is reduced to in-frame sequences with V and J assigned. These tables do not hold every clone; where another copy was compared, an unresolved V gene accounts for under half, and the others remain unexplained. V, J and clone size are those of that table, while D and trimming were read from the DNA. The sample yields more than 90,000 clones; roughly two fifths were counted once. Together, the top ten hold 3% to 3.5% of the sample.

General findings and caveats noted by the study authors: Shared TCR sequences between patients were less evident than in mice, which may be partly attributable to HLA diversity in the patient population. Compared with normal scalp, lesional scalp had higher clonality and more expanded CD8+ clones, particularly in alopecia totalis/universalis, a pattern that suggests antigenic drive. Unlike mouse skin, which is dominated by gammadelta T cells, normal human skin has resident alphabeta T cells that are also sequenced, and this complicates analysis of the scalp TCR repertoire.

From alopecia areata patients, peripheral blood was collected along with lesional scalp punch biopsies. PBMCs were separated by density centrifugation and stained for CD3, CD4 and CD8, after which CD4+ and CD8+ T cells were sorted on a FACSAria. The receptor was isolated from a human donor with alopecia areata. The sample taken for sequencing was CD4+ T cells sorted from blood. This chain joins TRBV11-2 to TRBJ2-7; the D gene is perhaps TRBD1, from 5 matching bases. In nucleotide form, the sequence is TGTGCCAGCAGCTTAGCTGCAGGGTTATACGAGCAGTACTTC. Translated, this gives CASSLAAGLYEQYF.